A single sample gave rise to the 23 T cell receptor beta chains below, sequenced in a study of cytotoxic CD8 clonotypes in ibrutinib-treated CLL. TCRdb's table, derived via immunoSEQ multiplex PCR, lists solely in-frame clones and lacks some. The sample holds approximately 140,000 clones, approximately 80% seen once. This specimen was PBMCs, taken after 12 months of ibrutinib treatment. Receptor source: a human donor with chronic lymphocytic leukemia.

The CDR3 region is CAWSSRGRGYGYTF. The CDR3 bases are TGTGCCTGGAGTTCTAGGGGGCGAGGCTATGGCTACACCTTC. V usage is TRBV30 and J usage is TRBJ1-2; 7 bases align to TRBD1. The junction had 7 bases not matched to a gene; V was cut back by 2 bases and J by 4 bases. Germline V gene lookup returns CDR1 GTSNPN and CDR2 SVGIG (reference sequence). The CDR3 has 14 residues.

The chain links TRBV7-2 to TRBJ1-1; no definite D call. The ends were cut back, 6 bases at V and 1 base at J, with 6 bases in the middle. From germline, CDR1 is SGHTA and CDR2 FQGNSA. This CDR3 is built from 12 residues. This CDR3 is CASRPGNTEAFF. DNA of the CDR3: TGTGCCAGCAGGCCCGGGAACACTGAAGCTTTCTTT.

The CDR3 sequence: CASSAAGNTEAFF. CDR3 in DNA: TGTGCCAGCAGTGCGGCGGGGAACACTGAAGCTTTCTTT. This sequence joins TRBV6-6 and TRBJ1-1; D is uncertain. CDR1 and CDR2 (germline): MNHNY, SVGAGI (reference sequence). Trimming removed 5 bases from V and 1 base from J, with 8 bases in between. CDR3 size: 13 residues.

This clone was observed a handful of times. The chain links TRBV25-1 to TRBJ2-2; 9 nucleotides match TRBD1. Germline trimming cut 5 bases from V and 7 bases from J; bases unmatched to any gene: 8. This CDR3 spans 15 amino acids. Germline V gene sequence: CDR1 MGHDK, CDR2 SYGVNS. The CDR3 bases are TGTGCCAGCAGTACCCGGGACAGGGTGGGCGGGGAGCTGTTTTTT. Translated: CASSTRDRVGGELFF.

V is TRBV14 and J is TRBJ1-1; D is ambiguous. Germline CDR1 SGHDN, CDR2 FVKESK. The V end lost 0 bases, the J end lost 4 bases, and 18 bases lay between the germline ends. The CDR3 is made up of 17 amino acids. The CDR3 DNA reads TGTGCCAGCAGCCAAGACCCTACAGCTTCGATGGGCACTGAAGCTTTCTTT. As protein: CASSQDPTASMGTEAFF.

The genes are TRBV5-1 and TRBJ2-7; 11 bases line up with TRBD2. The J segment lost 5 bases and the V segment lost 3 bases, leaving 16 bases of the junction unmatched. CDR1 SGHRS and CDR2 YFSETQ come from the germline V gene. The CDR3 is 18 amino acids. The CDR3 DNA reads TGCGCCAGCAGCTGGACCGGGACAGCTAGCGGGAGGCTGAACGAGCAGTACTTC. It encodes CASSWTGTASGRLNEQYF.

The V call is TRBV27, the J call TRBJ2-7; 8 nucleotides agree with TRBD1. The CDR3 has 14 amino acids. The germline V gene has CDR1 MNHEY and CDR2 SMNVEV (reference sequence). J gave up 7 bases and V 4 bases, and 9 bases lay outside the gene matches. Here the CDR3 reads CASSSLTGVWEQYF. The CDR3 nucleotides are TGTGCCAGCAGTTCCCTGACAGGGGTCTGGGAGCAGTACTTC.

The gene calls are TRBV5-1 and TRBJ2-1; D unclear. The CDR3 runs 14 residues. Trimming stripped 3 bases from V and 6 bases from J, with 13 bases between. Germline assignment: CDR1 SGHRS and CDR2 YFSETQ. CDR3 sequence reads: CASSSGLAVNEQFF. CDR3 nucleotide sequence: TGCGCCAGCAGCTCCGGGCTGGCGGTCAATGAGCAGTTCTTC. The complete variable domain, with remaining parts taken from reference TRBV5-1 and TRBJ2-1, reads KAGVTQTPRYLIKTRGQQVTLSCSPISGHRSVSWYQQTPGQGLQFLFEYFSETQRNKGNFPGRFSGRQFSNSRSEMNVSTLELGDSALYLCASSSGLAVNEQFFGPGTRLTVL.

V gene TRBV6-5 combines with J gene TRBJ1-2, with D possibly being TRBD1 (5 bases). The germline V and J ends were trimmed by 3 bases and 1 base, with 9 bases remaining between them. This CDR3 contains 14 residues. Looked up from germline, CDR1 is MNHEY and CDR2 is SVGAGI. The DNA of the CDR3 is TGTGCCAGCAGTTATTTCGGACATAACTATGGCTACACCTTC. This sequence encodes CASSYFGHNYGYTF.

The chain couples TRBV23-1 to TRBJ2-5, with TRBD1 identical over 11 bases. TRBV23-1 is classed as an ORF, of uncertain function. The junction had 9 bases not matched to a gene; V was cut back by 2 bases and J by 4 bases. The CDR3 covers 17 residues. CDR3 sequence reads: CASSQGIRGTGGETQYF. Here the CDR3 DNA reads TGCGCCAGCAGTCAAGGCATCAGGGGGACAGGGGGAGAGACCCAGTACTTC.

CDR3 coding DNA: TGTGCCAGCAGCACCCCGGGGGGTTCACCCCTCCACTTT. The encoded protein is CASSTPGGSPLHF. This sequence joins TRBV7-8 and TRBJ1-6; D possibly corresponds to TRBD1 (5 bases). Trimming took off 5 bases at V and 9 bases at J, with 11 bases between the two ends. The CDR3 loop spans 13 amino acids. The germline gives CDR1 SGHVS, CDR2 FQNEAQ.

The gene calls are TRBV29-1 and TRBJ2-2; D unclear. Germline V CDR1 and CDR2: SQVTM, ANQGSEA. Trimming pared 6 bases from V and 1 base from J, leaving 12 bases between. The CDR3 sequence is 14 residues long. For the CDR3, the DNA is TGCAGCGTGCGTAATGATTTGAACACCGGGGAGCTGTTTTTT. This sequence encodes CSVRNDLNTGELFF.

The chain links TRBV18 to TRBJ2-2, with D maybe TRBD1 (6 bases). The CDR3 has 15 residues. Germline values: CDR1 KGHSH, CDR2 LQKENI. The germline V and J ends were trimmed by 1 base and 2 bases, with 8 bases remaining between them. CDR3 amino acids: CASSPRDTNTGELFF. The CDR3 DNA follows: TGTGCCAGCTCACCACGGGACACCAACACCGGGGAGCTGTTTTTT.

This clone came up a few times. J is TRBJ1-5 and V is TRBV19, with 9 bases fitting TRBD1. CDR3 length: 17 residues. V lost 0 bases to trimming and J lost 3 bases; unmatched junction nucleotides: 6. Germline loops: CDR1 LNHDA, CDR2 SQIVND (reference sequence). The CDR3 DNA sequence: TGTGCCAGTAGTATAGATTCGGGACAGGGACCCAATCAGCCCCAGCATTTT. Amino acids: CASSIDSGQGPNQPQHF.

J is TRBJ2-1 and V is TRBV9; 15 bases are a match to TRBD2. V shed 3 bases and J 6 bases; nucleotides not matched to a gene: 7. In germline, CDR1 is SGDLS, CDR2 YYNGEE. This CDR3 has 17 residues. In DNA form, the CDR3 reads TGTGCCAGCAGCGCCCAAGGACTAGCGGGGGGGCGCAATGAGCAGTTCTTC. It codes for CASSAQGLAGGRNEQFF.

The chain carries TRBV7-9 and TRBJ2-5; D gene unclear. CDR1 and CDR2 from the germline V gene are SEHNR and FQNEAQ (reference sequence). This CDR3 is built from 15 residues. Trimming removed 2 bases at V and 0 bases at J, with 10 bases between. This CDR3 is CASSLRLGNQETQYF. The CDR3 DNA reads as TGTGCCAGCAGCTTACGGCTGGGGAACCAAGAGACCCAGTACTTC. The variable domain in full, with the rest retrieved from reference TRBV7-9 and TRBJ2-5, is DTGVSQNPRHKITKRGQNVTFRCDPISEHNRLYWYRQTLGQGPEFLTYFQNEAQLEKSRLLSDRFSAERPKGSFSTLEIQRTEQGDSAMYLCASSLRLGNQETQYFGPGTRLLVL.

The V and J genes are TRBV7-6 and TRBJ2-5; possible D gene TRBD2, 6 bases. Germline CDR1 reads SGHVS; CDR2 reads FNYEAQ. This CDR3 is 13 amino acids long. V gave up 4 bases and J gave up 5 bases, with 11 bases separating them. The CDR3 sequence is CASSYASGETQYF. The CDR3 region has the DNA TGTGCCAGCAGCTATGCAAGCGGGGAGACCCAGTACTTC. The full variable domain, completed using reference TRBV7-6 and TRBJ2-5, is GAGVSQSPRYKVTKRGQDVALRCDPISGHVSLYWYRQALGQGPEFLTYFNYEAQQDKSGLPNDRFSAERPEGSISTLTIQRTEQRDSAMYRCASSYASGETQYFGPGTRLLVL.

The V and J genes are TRBV7-9 and TRBJ2-7; D is perhaps TRBD2 (5 bases). This CDR3 is 13 amino acids long. Per germline, CDR1 SEHNR and CDR2 FQNEAQ (reference sequence). Trimming took off 1 base at V and 6 bases at J, with 10 bases between the two ends. The CDR3 protein is CASSLGRGGEQYF. The CDR3 DNA reads TGTGCCAGCAGCTTAGGGCGTGGAGGCGAGCAGTACTTC.

This chain connects TRBV6-5 to TRBJ1-1, with a possible D match to TRBD1 (5 bases). With 2 bases removed from V and 6 bases from J, the gap between germline ends came to 19 bases. This CDR3 comprises 16 residues. The germline CDR1 and CDR2 sequences are MNHEY and SVGAGI. CDR3 loop: CASSYGKGLRSSEAFF. As DNA, the CDR3 is TGTGCCAGCAGTTACGGGAAGGGACTACGGTCTTCTGAAGCTTTCTTT.

The CDR3 DNA is TGTGCCAGCAGTTTATGGACGGGGGCGACCGCTGGTGGCTACACCTTC. Its translation: CASSLWTGATAGGYTF. The chain is built from TRBV28 and TRBJ1-2; a possible D gene is TRBD1 (6 bases). The CDR3 has 16 amino acids. Deletions cut 0 bases from V and 7 bases from J, with 18 bases between. Germline loops: CDR1 MDHEN, CDR2 SYDVKM.

The chain joins TRBV2 to TRBJ1-1; possible D gene TRBD1, 5 bases. The length of the CDR3 is 14 residues. The germline V gene encodes CDR1 SNHLY and CDR2 FYNNEI. Trimming removed 10 bases at V and 6 bases at J, with 21 bases between. The CDR3 here is CATTPPGSWAEAFF. CDR3 coding DNA: TGTGCCACCACTCCCCCAGGGAGTTGGGCTGAAGCTTTCTTT.

The V and J genes are TRBV5-6 and TRBJ1-2; 11 bases are a match to TRBD1. This CDR3 spans 14 amino acids. Germline loops: CDR1 SGHDT, CDR2 YYEEEE. V shed 5 bases, J shed 7 bases, and the junction held 7 bases outside the gene matches. The DNA of the CDR3 is TGTGCCAGCAGTCGTAACGGGACAGGGGGTGGCTACACCTTC. The encoded protein is CASSRNGTGGGYTF.

The DNA of the CDR3 is TGCGCCAGCAGCTCAGGTTATAGCAATCAGCCCCAGCATTTT. Residues: CASSSGYSNQPQHF. This chain uses TRBV4-1 with TRBJ1-5; D is ambiguous. V was trimmed by 5 bases and J by 0 bases, leaving 8 bases between them. This CDR3 comprises 14 residues. Germline CDR1 is MGHRA and CDR2 is YSYEKL.